What follows is one TCR beta chain and its context. The data stem from a study of shared clonotypes between healthy human individuals. This table comes from immunoSEQ multiplex PCR, and its TCRdb copy is limited to in-frame clones, with some not included. The table records hundreds of thousands of clones, 85% to 95% of them present only once. Looked up from germline, CDR1 is MNHEY and CDR2 is SMNVEV (reference sequence). The CDR3 is 12 amino acids. V was trimmed by 6 bases and J by 6 bases, leaving 11 bases between them. As defined, naive CD8 cells were CD45RO-negative and positively selected for CCR7, with terminally differentiated effector memory CD45RA+ cells excluded.

The TCR comes from a woman aged 25 to 39 in good health. The genes are TRBV27 and TRBJ1-2; D may be TRBD1 (5 bases). The sequenced material came from naive CD8+ T cells sorted from blood. Written as DNA, the CDR3 is TGTGCCAGCAGCCCGGAAGGGGATGGCTACACCTTC. It is translated as CASSPEGDGYTF.